These 24 T cell receptor beta chains were sequenced from one sample in a study of cytomegalovirus exposure and HLA in healthy donors. The PCR contained 60 Vbeta and 13 Jbeta primers. Generated by immunoSEQ multiplex PCR, the TCRdb table keeps only in-frame clones and is missing some. This table holds under 200,000 clones, about 80% found once. Sequenced: PBMCs. The receptors shown here come from a woman in her thirties or forties in good health and CMV-seronegative.

The chain joins TRBV12-5 to TRBJ2-1; 9 nucleotides match TRBD1. Germline CDR1 reads LGHNT; CDR2 reads FRNRAP. The CDR3 length is 14 residues. The V and J ends lost 7 bases and 4 bases, in that order; junction bases with no gene match: 5. The CDR3 here is CASVPGQGYNEQFF. DNA of the CDR3: TGTGCTAGTGTGCCGGGACAGGGATACAATGAGCAGTTCTTC.

This clone appeared a single time. The chain carries TRBV29-1 and TRBJ1-5; 7 bases agree with TRBD1. The V and J ends lost 4 bases and 10 bases, in that order; junction bases with no gene match: 13. Germline loops: CDR1 SQVTM, CDR2 ANQGSEA. This CDR3 has 14 residues. Written as DNA, the CDR3 is TGCAGCGTTGGAGACACTGGGACAGTAAGCCCCCAGCATTTT. Its translation: CSVGDTGTVSPQHF.

The chain is built from TRBV7-9 and TRBJ2-5, with TRBD2 as a possible D gene (6 bases). Near its end, the DNA agrees better with TRBJ2-7, so the J call may be wrong. This CDR3 contains 14 residues. Germline loops: CDR1 SEHNR, CDR2 FQNEAQ (reference sequence). CDR3: CASSLVREDYEQYF. The CDR3 DNA follows: TGTGCCAGCAGCTTAGTCAGGGAGGACTACGAGCAGTACTTC.

The chain employs TRBV18 and TRBJ2-7; 7 positions match TRBD1. Germline loops: CDR1 KGHSH, CDR2 LQKENI. This CDR3 spans 15 amino acids. V shed 1 base and J 1 base; nucleotides not matched to a gene: 4. The CDR3 bases are TGTGCCAGCTCACCACAGGGGGCGGATTCCTACGAGCAGTACTTC. This translates into CASSPQGADSYEQYF.

This chain joins TRBV4-1 and TRBJ2-5; D is unresolved. CDR3 length: 14 amino acids. Germline CDR1 reads MGHRA; CDR2 reads YSYEKL. Trimming removed 1 base at V and 1 base at J, with 7 bases between. CDR3: CASSQGQFQETQYF. The CDR3 DNA sequence: TGCGCCAGCAGCCAAGGCCAGTTCCAAGAGACCCAGTACTTC.

The V call is TRBV21-1, the J call TRBJ2-6; TRBD1 is taken as the D call from the table, unchecked against the DNA. TRBV21-1 is given as a pseudogene. This CDR3 region has 16 residues. CDR3 DNA sequence: TGTGCCAGCAGCACTGGACAGGGGCCGGGGGCCAACGTCCTGACTTTC. Protein: CASSTGQGPGANVLTF.

V and J are TRBV7-2 and TRBJ1-4; weak D call: TRBD1 (5 bases). This CDR3 contains 17 residues. The ends were cut back, 5 bases at V and 8 bases at J, with 24 bases in the middle. Per germline, CDR1 SGHTA and CDR2 FQGNSA. This chain's CDR3 is CASSGINWRGPTEKLFF. The CDR3 DNA reads TGTGCCAGCAGCGGTATAAATTGGAGGGGACCGACCGAAAAACTGTTTTTT.

The gene calls are TRBV27 and TRBJ2-3; D call uncertain. Trimming left V 4 bases short and J 4 bases short, with 6 bases between. In germline, CDR1 is MNHEY, CDR2 SMNVEV (reference sequence). CDR3 size: 12 residues. The CDR3 nucleotides read TGTGCCAGCAGTTCCCCCGCAGATACGCAGTATTTT. Protein product: CASSSPADTQYF.

This chain links TRBV25-1 with TRBJ1-5; TRBD1 is a possible D gene (5 bases). Trimming left V 6 bases short and J 11 bases short, with 11 bases between. From germline, CDR1 is MGHDK and CDR2 SYGVNS. CDR3 length equals 11 residues. This chain's CDR3 is CASRGGGAQHF. Here the CDR3 DNA reads TGTGCCAGCAGGGGGGGAGGAGCCCAGCATTTT.

The chain is built from TRBV5-1 and TRBJ2-7; 12 nucleotides match TRBD2. The germline V gene encodes CDR1 SGHRS and CDR2 YFSETQ. The CDR3 consists of 18 residues. V was clipped by 1 base and J by 5 bases; unmatched bases: 13. The CDR3 here is CASSLPISSGRAENEQYF. The CDR3 bases are TGCGCCAGCAGCTTGCCCATATCTAGCGGGAGGGCCGAGAACGAGCAGTACTTC.

The chain is built from TRBV6-1 and TRBJ1-1; no definite D call. V lost 4 bases and J 0 bases, leaving 12 bases between the germline ends. The CDR3 covers 15 residues. The germline CDR1 and CDR2 sequences are MNHNS and SASEGT. Here the CDR3 DNA reads TGTGCCAGCAGTGGTGAATGGCCCATGAACACTGAAGCTTTCTTT. Protein: CASSGEWPMNTEAFF.

The chain combines TRBV27 with TRBJ2-5; a possible D gene is TRBD1 (5 bases). The CDR3 totals 16 residues. Germline values: CDR1 MNHEY, CDR2 SMNVEV (reference sequence). Between the trimmed V and J ends, which lost 2 bases and 5 bases, there was a span of 18 bases. As DNA, the CDR3 is TGTGCCAGCAGTTTACGGGCAGGGTGGGTAGGGGAGACCCAGTACTTC. Translation: CASSLRAGWVGETQYF.

This clone showed up just a few times. The chain has TRBV19 and TRBJ2-7; 9 bases are a match to TRBD1. Germline V gene sequence: CDR1 LNHDA, CDR2 SQIVND (reference sequence). The junction had 13 bases not matched to a gene; V was cut back by 10 bases and J by 6 bases. This CDR3 contains 14 residues. The CDR3: CATKAGTGYFEQYF. The CDR3 DNA follows: TGTGCCACAAAGGCCGGGACAGGGTATTTCGAGCAGTACTTC.

This clone was seen only once. This chain links TRBV5-4 with TRBJ2-1; a possible D gene is TRBD1 (6 bases). Trimming took off 5 bases at V and 5 bases at J, with 14 bases between the two ends. The germline V gene has CDR1 SGHNT and CDR2 YYREEE (reference sequence). This CDR3 region has 14 residues. CDR3 nucleotides: TGTGCCAGCAGTTTGAGGGGGATAGACAATGAGCAGTTCTTC. Its protein product is CASSLRGIDNEQFF.

The chain is built from TRBV29-1 and TRBJ1-1; D unclear. This CDR3 spans 10 amino acids. CDR1 and CDR2 from the germline V gene are SQVTM and ANQGSEA. The V gene lost 3 bases and the J gene lost 6 bases, with 5 bases spanning the gap. CDR3 residues: CSVDSAEAFF. CDR3 bases: TGCAGCGTTGACAGCGCTGAAGCTTTCTTT.

V and J are TRBV4-3 and TRBJ2-5; D possibly corresponds to TRBD2 (6 bases). With 0 bases removed from V and 5 bases from J, the gap between germline ends came to 10 bases. CDR1 is LGHNA, CDR2 YSLEER, per germline. This CDR3 comprises 14 residues. The CDR3 protein is CASSQDPGDETQYF. Here the CDR3 DNA reads TGCGCCAGCAGCCAAGACCCGGGGGACGAGACCCAGTACTTC.

This clone occurred once. The junction departs from the called germline gene at one end, perhaps through a read error. The V call is TRBV5-4, the J call TRBJ2-4; D unclear. The germline V gene has CDR1 SGHNT and CDR2 YYREEE (reference sequence). The CDR3 consists of 14 residues. For the CDR3, the DNA is TGTGCCAGCAGCTTCTTCAAAGCCACAAACATTCAGTACTTC. Its protein product is CASSFFKATNIQYF.

The J gene is TRBJ2-5, the V gene TRBV5-1, with 11 positions matching TRBD2. Germline-derived CDR1 and CDR2 are SGHRS and YFSETQ. V trimming: 2 bases; J trimming: 3 bases; junction bases outside the gene matches: 3. The CDR3 contains 15 residues. CDR3 DNA sequence: TGCGCCAGCAGCTTTAGCGGGGGGGGAGAAGAGACCCAGTACTTC. This sequence encodes CASSFSGGGEETQYF. Full variable domain (remainder filled in from reference TRBV5-1 and TRBJ2-5): KAGVTQTPRYLIKTRGQQVTLSCSPISGHRSVSWYQQTPGQGLQFLFEYFSETQRNKGNFPGRFSGRQFSNSRSEMNVSTLELGDSALYLCASSFSGGGEETQYFGPGTRLLVL.

The genes are TRBV5-1 and TRBJ2-7; 8 positions match TRBD1. The germline gives CDR1 SGHRS, CDR2 YFSETQ. This CDR3 is built from 14 residues. J gave up 5 bases and V 1 base, and 5 bases lay outside the gene matches. CDR3 loop: CASSLLGQVDEQYF. The CDR3 DNA sequence: TGCGCCAGCAGCTTGCTGGGACAGGTAGACGAGCAGTACTTC.

This clone showed up just once. One end of the junction varies from germline; a read error may be responsible. The V and J genes are TRBV10-1 and TRBJ1-5; D gene unclear. Germline lookup yields CDR1 WNHNN and CDR2 SYGVQD (reference sequence). The CDR3 runs to 13 residues. The CDR3 is CASSESLADALFF. The CDR3 DNA reads as TGCGCCAGCAGTGAGTCCTTAGCAGACGCGCTTTTTTTT.

This clone was found once. V usage is TRBV19 and J usage is TRBJ1-3, with D maybe TRBD1 (6 bases). This CDR3 has 16 residues. Trimming removed 4 bases at V and 2 bases at J, with 15 bases between. Germline V gives CDR1 LNHDA, CDR2 SQIVND (reference sequence). The CDR3: CASSTDRLGTGNTIYF. For the CDR3, the DNA is TGTGCCAGTAGTACGGACAGACTCGGAACTGGAAACACCATATATTTT. Complete variable domain (other parts from reference TRBV19 and TRBJ1-3): DGGITQSPKYLFRKEGQNVTLSCEQNLNHDAMYWYRQDPGQGLRLIYYSQIVNDFQKGDIAEGYSVSREKKESFPLTVTSAQKNPTAFYLCASSTDRLGTGNTIYFGEGSWLTVV.

This clone was seen at least ten times. V is TRBV7-3 and J is TRBJ2-1; D may be TRBD2 (5 bases). The CDR3 runs to 14 residues. Trimming shortened V by 3 bases and J by 4 bases, and 10 bases separated the two germline ends. Per the germline V gene, CDR1 is SGHTA and CDR2 is FQGTGA. CDR3: CASSLLGGYNEQFF. The CDR3 DNA reads TGTGCCAGCAGCTTGCTAGGAGGTTACAATGAGCAGTTCTTC. Based on the CDR3 plus reference TRBV7-3 and TRBJ2-1, the full variable domain is GAGVSQTPSNKVTEKGKYVELRCDPISGHTALYWYRQSLGQGPEFLIYFQGTGAADDSGLPNDRFFAVRPEGSVSTLKIQRTERGDSAVYLCASSLLGGYNEQFFGPGTRLTVL.

The chain links TRBV19 to TRBJ2-5; TRBD2 matches 7 bases. This CDR3 region has 14 residues. CDR1 is LNHDA, CDR2 SQIVND, per germline (reference sequence). J lost 5 bases, V lost 1 base, and 4 bases had no gene match. CDR3 protein: CASSIASGAETQYF. In nucleotides, the CDR3 is TGTGCCAGTAGTATAGCCAGCGGGGCGGAGACCCAGTACTTC.

This clone was counted a few times. The V and J genes are TRBV7-2 and TRBJ1-3, with 7 bases aligning to TRBD1. V lost 5 bases and J lost 8; bases outside the gene matches: 9. This CDR3 is 14 amino acids long. Looked up from germline, CDR1 is SGHTA and CDR2 is FQGNSA. The CDR3 region has the DNA TGTGCCAGCAGCCAACCCCAGGGGGGATACACCATATATTTT. Translation gives CASSQPQGGYTIYF.